A selection of T cell receptor beta chains follows, all from one sample in a study of T cell responses to AZD1222 COVID-19 vaccine. Sequencing used immunoSEQ multiplex PCR; TCRdb keeps in-frame clones, though not all of them. This sample has around 140,000 clones, with roughly 88% found just once. The material was peripheral blood, obtained 28 days after the second AZD1222 dose. The receptors stem from an adult who received the AZD1222 COVID-19 vaccine. The CDR3 runs from the conserved cysteine through the conserved F or W. A D gene is named only where the DNA matches it firmly. Clone size appears in some rows only: once, few, many, or a class for an expanded clone.

d_gene | abundance | j_gene | v_gene | CDR3aa
TRBD2 | - | TRBJ2-5 | TRBV24-1 | CATSDPGLELETQYF
TRBD2 | - | TRBJ2-1 | TRBV9 | CASSRASGLGEQFF
TRBD2 | - | TRBJ2-3 | TRBV3-1/TRBV3-2 | CASSQTSGSSTDTQYF
TRBD1 | few | TRBJ1-1 | TRBV3-1/TRBV3-2 | CASSHGRTGAPGTEAFF
TRBD1 | once | TRBJ1-5 | TRBV7-8 | CASSLLQQGRNQPQHF
TRBD2 | - | TRBJ2-5 | TRBV18 | CASSPGTSNMAQYF
- | - | TRBJ1-2 | TRBV6-1 | CASSESGAGYGYTF
TRBD1 | - | TRBJ1-2 | TRBV5-6 | CASSFVGTDNYGYTF
TRBD1 | - | TRBJ1-6 | TRBV28 | CASSSQGGSSPLHF
- | once | TRBJ2-1 | TRBV4-3 | CASSRKDGNEQFF
- | - | TRBJ1-1 | TRBV9 | CASSVSSLPDTEAFF
- | - | TRBJ1-5 | TRBV20-1 | CSASFSTEGNQPQHF
- | - | TRBJ2-3 | TRBV5-6 | CASSSGTSTDTQYF
- | - | TRBJ1-6 | TRBV6-6 | CASSSGAGNSPLHF
TRBD1 | - | TRBJ1-1 | TRBV28 | CASRTGVSGAEAFF
- | - | TRBJ2-7 | TRBV4-2 | CASSQGQNEQYF
- | few | TRBJ1-5 | TRBV4-3 | CASSRYERGMKPQHF
- | once | TRBJ2-7 | TRBV7-2 | CASSLNPRSQTYEQYF
- | - | TRBJ1-2 | TRBV10-3 | CAISESLGRGGNYGYTF
- | - | TRBJ1-5 | TRBV7-9 | CASSLQGSNQPQHF
- | - | TRBJ1-2 | TRBV28 | CASTPRAGGYTF
- | - | TRBJ1-2 | TRBV7-9 | CASRTMGGGYGYTF
- | - | TRBJ1-2 | TRBV3-1/TRBV3-2 | CASSQDGGRRGYTF
- | few | TRBJ2-2 | TRBV11-2 | CASSHGGRTGELFF
- | - | TRBJ2-7 | TRBV7-2 | CASSSPPGYEQYF
- | - | TRBJ2-2 | TRBV28 | CASSFSPSSNTGELFF
TRBD1 | once | TRBJ2-2 | TRBV5-1 | CASSLLPGQGEAGELFF
TRBD2 | - | TRBJ2-7 | TRBV29-1 | CSVGTSGRLYEQYF
- | - | TRBJ2-2 | TRBV7-6 | CASSLAMGAVAGELFF
- | - | TRBJ1-4 | TRBV19 | CASKRNPTNEKLFF
TRBD2 | once | TRBJ2-3 | TRBV19 | CASTTSGSTDTQYF